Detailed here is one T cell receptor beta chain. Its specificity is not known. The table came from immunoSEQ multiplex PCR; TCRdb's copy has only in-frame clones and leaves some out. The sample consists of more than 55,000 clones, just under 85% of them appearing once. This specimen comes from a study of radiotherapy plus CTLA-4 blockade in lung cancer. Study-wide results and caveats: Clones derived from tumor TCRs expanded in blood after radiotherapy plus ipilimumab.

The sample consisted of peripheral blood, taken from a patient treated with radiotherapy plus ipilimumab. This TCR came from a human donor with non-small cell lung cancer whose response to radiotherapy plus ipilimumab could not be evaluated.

The CDR3 reads CASSLGGAAVNTEAFF. As DNA, the CDR3 is TGTGCCAGCAGCCTGGGGGGGGCAGCGGTGAACACTGAAGCTTTCTTT. V is TRBV9 and J is TRBJ1-1; D perhaps matches TRBD1 (6 bases). Germline V gives CDR1 SGDLS, CDR2 YYNGEE. V was cut by 4 bases and J by 0 bases, with 16 bases left in between. The CDR3 loop spans 16 amino acids.